Each of the 32 T cell receptor beta chains below was sequenced from the same sample in a study of breast tumors, draining lymph nodes, adjacent tissues. One entry per CDR3 protein results from TCRdb running MiXCR on the multiplex PCR reads. The sample includes roughly 120,000 distinct CDR3 sequences, approximately 20% seen only once; the top ten take 3.5% to 4.5%. The lymph nodes were axillary draining lymph nodes from breast cancer patients. The source material was axillary lymph node tissue. The receptors originated from a female donor with breast cancer. Some clones in this sample may be carry-over from other donors' samples.

Regarding this clonotype: This may stem from a read error, because a much larger clone lies one nucleotide away. The chain recombines TRBV5-4 with TRBJ2-5; D is perhaps TRBD2 (6 bases). The CDR3 runs to 13 residues. Germline CDR1 SGHNT, CDR2 YYREEE (reference sequence). The CDR3 protein is CAGSRGGGETQYF. In DNA form, the CDR3 reads TGCGCCGGCAGCCGGGGTGGGGGGGAGACCCAGTACTTC.

This clonotype was counted at least ten times. The V gene is TRBV4-1, the J gene TRBJ1-5; D gene unclear. V was trimmed by 2 bases and J by 2 bases, leaving 7 bases between them. The CDR3 is made up of 14 amino acids. The V gene's germline CDR1 is MGHRA and CDR2 YSYEKL. CDR3 residues: CASSQYTGNQPQHF. In DNA, the CDR3 is TGCGCCAGCAGCCAATACACAGGCAATCAGCCCCAGCATTTT.

There are many counts of this clonotype. The gene calls are TRBV9 and TRBJ2-5; 7 positions match TRBD2. Losses at the gene ends were 0 bases for V and 4 bases for J; bases not matched to a gene: 6. Germline CDR1 is SGDLS and CDR2 is YYNGEE. The CDR3 is 15 amino acids. The CDR3 nucleotides are TGTGCCAGCAGCGTAGATGAGCGGGGAAGAGAGACCCAGTACTTC. Encoded protein: CASSVDERGRETQYF.

V usage is TRBV20-1 and J usage is TRBJ1-1; no clear D gene. Trimming removed 3 bases at V and 0 bases at J, with 8 bases between. The length of the CDR3 is 13 residues. CDR1 DFQATT and CDR2 SNEGSKA come from the germline V gene (reference sequence). The CDR3 DNA sequence: TGCAGTGCTAGCCAAGCCATGAACACTGAAGCTTTCTTT. Protein sequence: CSASQAMNTEAFF.

This clonotype was observed at least ten times. The gene calls are TRBV5-4 and TRBJ1-2; TRBD1 matches 8 bases. This CDR3 contains 14 residues. CDR1 is SGHNT, CDR2 YYREEE, per germline (reference sequence). J gave up 5 bases and V 3 bases, and 6 bases lay outside the gene matches. CDR3 sequence reads: CASSSGQGYYGYTF. The CDR3 DNA is TGTGCCAGCAGCTCTGGACAGGGTTATTATGGCTACACCTTC. The full variable domain, with the rest looked up from reference TRBV5-4 and TRBJ1-2, is ETGVTQSPTHLIKTRGQQVTLRCSSQSGHNTVSWYQQALGQGPQFIFQYYREEENGRGNFPPRFSGLQFPNYSSELNVNALELDDSALYLCASSSGQGYYGYTFGSGTRLTVV.

This clonotype was detected ten times or more. The CDR3 coding sequence is TGTGCCAGCAGTGGGGACATCTATGGCTACACCTTC. This translates into CASSGDIYGYTF. The V and J genes are TRBV2 and TRBJ1-2; tentatively, D is TRBD1 (6 bases). Trimming took off 4 bases at V and 4 bases at J, with 7 bases between the two ends. Germline-derived CDR1 and CDR2 are SNHLY and FYNNEI. CDR3 length equals 12 residues. Supplemented by reference TRBV2 and TRBJ1-2, the full variable domain reads EPEVTQTPSHQVTQMGQEVILRCVPISNHLYFYWYRQILGQKVEFLVSFYNNEISEKSEIFDDQFSVERPDGSNFTLKIRSTKLEDSAMYFCASSGDIYGYTFGSGTRLTVV.

As for this clonotype: A much larger clone sits a single nucleotide away, making a read error possible. The chain is built from TRBV25-1 and TRBJ2-7; weak D call: TRBD1 (6 bases). Trimming cost V 2 bases and J 3 bases, with 11 bases left between them. The CDR3 is made up of 14 amino acids. CDR1 is MGHDK, CDR2 SYGVNS, per germline. This CDR3 is CASSEGGPIYEQYF. CDR3 in DNA: TGTGCCAGCAGTGAAGGGGGCCCAATCTACGAGCAGTACTTC.

At least ten counts were recorded for this clonotype. This rearrangement joins TRBV7-2 to TRBJ2-7, with D hard to call. The length of the CDR3 is 15 residues. Germline V gene lookup returns CDR1 SGHTA and CDR2 FQGNSA. Trimming took off 5 bases at V and 0 bases at J, with 14 bases between the two ends. The CDR3 region is CASSRTRTASYEQYF. The CDR3 region has the DNA TGTGCCAGCAGCCGGACCAGAACCGCCTCCTACGAGCAGTACTTC.

This clonotype was seen many times. The rearrangement links TRBV9 to TRBJ2-2; no definite D call. V dropped 0 bases and J dropped 0 bases, with 6 bases sitting between them. CDR3 length: 15 residues. Germline V gives CDR1 SGDLS, CDR2 YYNGEE. The CDR3 loop reads CASSVGLTNTGELFF. The CDR3 DNA reads TGTGCCAGCAGCGTAGGACTGACGAACACCGGGGAGCTGTTTTTT.

This clonotype was recorded at least ten times. The chain is built from TRBV5-1 and TRBJ1-2; D remains ambiguous. The length of the CDR3 is 13 residues. V was clipped by 0 bases and J by 4 bases, with 7 bases between them. Germline CDR1 SGHRS, CDR2 YFSETQ. The CDR3: CASSLASGYGYTF. CDR3 coding DNA: TGCGCCAGCAGCTTGGCTAGTGGCTATGGCTACACCTTC.

About this clonotype: A read error may explain this, as a much larger clone is one base away. This rearrangement joins TRBV5-1 to TRBJ2-3, with D uncertain. The tail of the sequence fits TRBJ1-5 better, so the J call may be wrong. In germline, CDR1 is SGHRS, CDR2 YFSETQ. The CDR3 spans 15 residues. The CDR3 DNA follows: TGCGCCAGCAGCTTGGCGGGAACCTTCACAGATACGCAGCATTTT. It translates to CASSLAGTFTDTQHF.

As concerns this clonotype: This may stem from a read error, because a much larger clone lies one nucleotide away. V is TRBV5-1 and J is TRBJ2-2, with D possibly TRBD1 on 6 matching bases. From germline, CDR1 is SGHRS and CDR2 YFSETQ. This CDR3 has 13 amino acids. The DNA of the CDR3 is TGCGCCAGTAAAACAGGGAACACCGGGGAGCTGTCTTTT. The encoded protein is CASKTGNTGELSF.

There are many counts of this clonotype. The chain couples TRBV11-2 to TRBJ2-1, with TRBD1 matching over 7 bases. The germline V gene has CDR1 SGHAT and CDR2 FQNNGV. The CDR3 totals 13 residues. J lost 5 bases, V lost 5 bases, and 3 bases had no gene match. CDR3 residues: CASSRDRDNEQFF. For the CDR3, the DNA is TGTGCCAGCAGCCGAGACAGGGACAATGAGCAGTTCTTC.

This clonotype was found many times. The V call is TRBV6-2 or TRBV6-3, the J call TRBJ2-1; 13 nucleotides match TRBD2. The ends lost 5 bases at V and 8 bases at J; junction bases unmatched: 15. Germline V CDR1 and CDR2: MNHEY, SVGEGT. The CDR3 is 18 residues long. CDR3 sequence reads: CASSLDLQLAGGPDEQFF. In DNA, the CDR3 is TGTGCCAGCAGTCTCGACCTGCAACTAGCGGGAGGGCCAGATGAGCAGTTCTTC.

To note about this clonotype: This could be a read error, since a much larger clone is one nucleotide away. V gene TRBV30 combines with J gene TRBJ2-7; D remains unclear. The V end lost 3 bases, the J end lost 7 bases, and 10 bases lay between the germline ends. This CDR3 is built from 11 residues. CDR1 is GTSNPN and CDR2 is SVGIG in the germline V gene (reference sequence). For the CDR3, the DNA is TGTGCCTGGAGATCCTCAGAGGAGCAGTACTTC. Protein: CAWRSSEEQYF. Using reference TRBV30 and TRBJ2-7 for the parts outside the CDR3, the full variable domain is SQTIHQWPATLVQPVGSPLSLECTVEGTSNPNLYWYRQAAGRGLQLLFYSVGIGQISSEVPQNLSASRPQDRQFILSSKKLLLSDSGFYLCAWRSSEEQYFGPGTRLTVT.

This clonotype came up many times. As DNA, the CDR3 is TGTGCCAGCAGCGCCGGAAAAGGGGTTGTTCCACTCTACGAGCAGTACTTC. It is translated as CASSAGKGVVPLYEQYF. The chain joins TRBV5-6 to TRBJ2-7; possibly TRBD1 for D (5 bases). Trimming cost V 4 bases and J 3 bases, with 23 bases left between them. The CDR3 covers 17 residues. CDR1 SGHDT and CDR2 YYEEEE come from the germline V gene. Complete variable domain (other parts from reference TRBV5-6 and TRBJ2-7): DAGVTQSPTHLIKTRGQQVTLRCSPKSGHDTVSWYQQALGQGPQFIFQYYEEEERQRGNFPDRFSGHQFPNYSSELNVNALLLGDSALYLCASSAGKGVVPLYEQYFGPGTRLTVT.

The chain joins TRBV3-1 to TRBJ2-7; possible D gene TRBD2, 6 bases. The CDR3 runs 17 residues. The germline V gene encodes CDR1 LGHDT and CDR2 YNNKEL (reference sequence). Trimming removed 4 bases at V and 3 bases at J, with 22 bases between. CDR3 in amino acids: CASSPRGGTGPRYEQYF. For the CDR3, the DNA is TGTGCCAGCAGCCCCCGGGGAGGTACGGGACCCCGCTACGAGCAGTACTTC.

This clonotype was seen at least ten times. The rearrangement joins TRBV4-1 to TRBJ2-7; tentative D call: TRBD1 (6 bases). This CDR3 comprises 14 residues. Trimming removed 4 bases at V and 3 bases at J, with 13 bases between. In germline, CDR1 is MGHRA, CDR2 YSYEKL. The CDR3 DNA follows: TGCGCCAGCAGCCGGGTTCAGGGGAGCTACGAGCAGTACTTC. It is translated as CASSRVQGSYEQYF.

This clonotype was observed at least ten times. This chain connects TRBV2 to TRBJ2-1; TRBD2 aligns across 12 bases. There are 16 residues in the CDR3. Germline V gene lookup returns CDR1 SNHLY and CDR2 FYNNEI. Germline trimming cut 6 bases from V and 6 bases from J; bases unmatched to any gene: 9. In nucleotides, the CDR3 is TGTGCCAGCAGCCCTAGCGGGGGGGCTCGTTCCAATGAGCAGTTCTTC. Amino acids: CASSPSGGARSNEQFF.

Concerning this clonotype itself: A much bigger clone sits one base away, suggesting this may be a read error. V gene TRBV7-2 combines with J gene TRBJ1-2, with D tentatively TRBD1 (6 bases). The CDR3 contains 16 residues. Germline V gene data show CDR1 as SGHTA and CDR2 as FQGNSA. The CDR3 spells CASSQPTTRRGVDYTF. The CDR3 DNA sequence: TGCGCCAGCAGCCAACCGACTACCCGGAGGGGGGTAGACTACACCTTC.

This clonotype was counted many times. The chain links TRBV6-1 to TRBJ2-5; D unclear. The length of the CDR3 is 15 residues. In germline, CDR1 is MNHNS, CDR2 SASEGT. Between the trimmed V and J ends, which lost 7 bases and 5 bases, there was a span of 20 bases. CDR3 DNA sequence: TGTGCCAGCATGGGTAACGTGGGTTGGGCCGAGACCCAGTACTTC. Translated: CASMGNVGWAETQYF.

This clonotype was counted ten times or more. Here the CDR3 DNA reads TGCGCCAGCAGTGAGCCAGACAGGGGAGGCCACAATGAGCAGTTCTTC. It is translated as CASSEPDRGGHNEQFF. V gene TRBV10-2 combines with J gene TRBJ2-1; 8 positions match TRBD1. CDR1 is WSHSY and CDR2 is SAAADI in the germline V gene. V dropped 2 bases and J dropped 5; count of bases not matched to a gene: 8. This CDR3 comprises 16 residues.

This clonotype was detected many times. The chain employs TRBV11-2 and TRBJ2-7, with 8 bases that match TRBD1. CDR1 is SGHAT, CDR2 FQNNGV, per germline. The junction had 5 bases not matched to a gene; V was cut back by 4 bases and J by 0 bases. This CDR3 region has 15 residues. As DNA, the CDR3 is TGTGCCAGCAGCTCGGGACAGGAAAGCTCCTACGAGCAGTACTTC. The encoded protein is CASSSGQESSYEQYF.

This clonotype was observed many times. The chain has TRBV24-1 and TRBJ2-2, with 11 bases identical to TRBD1. The V gene end was trimmed by 4 bases and the J gene end by 6 bases; junction bases not matched to a gene: 3. Germline V lookup: CDR1 KGHDR, CDR2 SFDVKD. The CDR3 length is 15 residues. The CDR3 is CATSDPDRGPGELFF. DNA of the CDR3: TGTGCCACCAGTGACCCGGACAGGGGGCCCGGGGAGCTGTTTTTT.

This clonotype occurred many times. Written as DNA, the CDR3 is TGTGCCACCAGCAGAGTAGTTCGGGAGACCCAGTACTTC. This sequence encodes CATSRVVRETQYF. The V and J genes are TRBV15 and TRBJ2-5; D is uncertain. Germline V lookup: CDR1 LNHNV, CDR2 YYDKDF (reference sequence). The V end was cut by 1 base, the J end by 5 bases, with 8 bases between. The CDR3 is made up of 13 amino acids.

This clonotype was counted at least ten times. In nucleotides, the CDR3 is TGTGCCAGCAGCTCAGGGTCTGGAAACACCATATATTTT. This translates into CASSSGSGNTIYF. This chain links TRBV6-5 with TRBJ1-3, with a weak D call TRBD1 (5 bases). The CDR3 is 13 residues long. V shed 6 bases and J shed 1 base, with 7 bases lying between them. The V gene's germline CDR1 is MNHEY and CDR2 SVGAGI.

This clonotype was observed at least ten times. The chain combines TRBV19 with TRBJ2-1; D uncertain. V was shortened by 7 bases and J by 5 bases, with 12 bases between the two germline ends. The CDR3 totals 13 residues. From germline, CDR1 is LNHDA and CDR2 SQIVND (reference sequence). CDR3 region: CASKPDGNNEQFF. As DNA, the CDR3 is TGTGCCAGTAAGCCGGACGGTAACAATGAGCAGTTCTTC.

This clonotype has at least ten counts. The J gene is TRBJ2-7, the V gene TRBV20-1, with TRBD1 identical over 12 bases. V lost 2 bases and J lost 3; bases outside the gene matches: 2. CDR3 length equals 14 residues. Germline V gene lookup returns CDR1 DFQATT and CDR2 SNEGSKA (reference sequence). The DNA of the CDR3 is TGCAGTGCTAGAAGGGACAGGGGGCACTACGAGCAGTACTTC. It encodes CSARRDRGHYEQYF.

There are many counts of this clonotype. The J gene is TRBJ2-5, the V gene TRBV5-1, with D perhaps TRBD1 (5 bases). V lost 7 bases to trimming and J lost 3 bases, with 19 bases between them. Germline V gene data show CDR1 as SGHRS and CDR2 as YFSETQ. This CDR3 spans 15 amino acids. CDR3 residues: CASRISDTREETQYF. In DNA, the CDR3 is TGCGCCAGCCGAATATCGGACACCAGGGAAGAGACCCAGTACTTC.

This clonotype was found many times. The chain is built from TRBV5-6 and TRBJ1-2; D is perhaps TRBD1 (6 bases). Germline lookup yields CDR1 SGHDT and CDR2 YYEEEE. Trimming pared 2 bases from V and 8 bases from J, leaving 10 bases between. The CDR3 extends over 12 amino acids. CDR3 in DNA: TGTGCCAGCAGCTTATATGGGGGCGGCTACACCTTC. Translation: CASSLYGGGYTF.

For this clonotype: The missing conserved phenylalanine or tryptophan at the end of this CDR3 makes a read error likely. The rearrangement joins TRBV3-1 to TRBJ2-2; 7 bases agree with TRBD1. CDR1 and CDR2 from the germline V gene are LGHDT and YNNKEL (reference sequence). CDR3 length equals 16 residues. The junction had 7 bases not matched to a gene; V was cut back by 0 bases and J by 6 bases. The CDR3: CASSQDPGTAAGELFS. In nucleotides, the CDR3 is TGTGCCAGCAGCCAAGATCCCGGGACAGCTGCCGGGGAGCTGTTTTCT.

For this clonotype: At one boundary the junction diverges from the germline segment, which might be a read error. The V gene is TRBV5-8, the J gene TRBJ2-2; TRBD1 is a possible D gene (6 bases). This CDR3 spans 15 amino acids. Germline CDR1 SGHTS, CDR2 YDEGEE. As DNA, the CDR3 is TGTGCCAGCAGCTTGCTCGATGGGGACACCAGGGAGCTGTTTTTT. Its protein product is CASSLLDGDTRELFF.